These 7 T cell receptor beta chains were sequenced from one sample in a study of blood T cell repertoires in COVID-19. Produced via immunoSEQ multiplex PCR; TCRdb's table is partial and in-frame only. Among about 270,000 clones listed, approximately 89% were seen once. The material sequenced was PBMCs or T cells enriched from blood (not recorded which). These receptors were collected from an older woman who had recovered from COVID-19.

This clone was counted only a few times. CDR3 amino acids: CASSRKTSGSSYNEQFF. The CDR3 coding sequence is TGCGCCAGCAGCCGCAAAACTAGCGGAAGCTCCTACAATGAGCAGTTCTTC. The V gene is TRBV5-1, the J gene TRBJ2-1, with 8 bases lining up with TRBD2. Unmatched junction bases numbered 9, after V lost 4 bases and J lost 0 bases. From germline, CDR1 is SGHRS and CDR2 YFSETQ. This CDR3 comprises 17 residues. Using reference TRBV5-1 and TRBJ2-1 for the parts outside the CDR3, the full variable domain is KAGVTQTPRYLIKTRGQQVTLSCSPISGHRSVSWYQQTPGQGLQFLFEYFSETQRNKGNFPGRFSGRQFSNSRSEMNVSTLELGDSALYLCASSRKTSGSSYNEQFFGPGTRLTVL.

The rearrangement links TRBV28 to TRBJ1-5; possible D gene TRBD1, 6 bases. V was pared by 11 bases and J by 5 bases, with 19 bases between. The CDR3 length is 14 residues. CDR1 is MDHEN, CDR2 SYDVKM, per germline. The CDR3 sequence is CAHMGDTDYQPQHF. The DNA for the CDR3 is TGTGCCCATATGGGGGACACGGATTATCAGCCCCAGCATTTT.

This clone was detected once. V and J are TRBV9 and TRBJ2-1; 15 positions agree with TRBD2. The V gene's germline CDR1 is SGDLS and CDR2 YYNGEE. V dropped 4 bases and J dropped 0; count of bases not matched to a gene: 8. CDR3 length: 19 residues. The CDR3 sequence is CASSSRTSGGVSSYNEQFF. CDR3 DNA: TGTGCCAGCAGCTCCCGGACTAGCGGGGGGGTGAGCTCCTACAATGAGCAGTTCTTC. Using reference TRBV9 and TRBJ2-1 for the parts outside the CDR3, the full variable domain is DSGVTQTPKHLITATGQRVTLRCSPRSGDLSVYWYQQSLDQGLQFLIQYYNGEERAKGNILERFSAQQFPDLHSELNLSSLELGDSALYFCASSSRTSGGVSSYNEQFFGPGTRLTVL.

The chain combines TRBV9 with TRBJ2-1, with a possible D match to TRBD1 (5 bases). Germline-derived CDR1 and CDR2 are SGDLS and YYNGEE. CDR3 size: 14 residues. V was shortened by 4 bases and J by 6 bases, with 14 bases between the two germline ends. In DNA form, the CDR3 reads TGTGCCAGCAGCTTTTGGCAAAGGGGCAATGAGCAGTTCTTC. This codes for CASSFWQRGNEQFF.

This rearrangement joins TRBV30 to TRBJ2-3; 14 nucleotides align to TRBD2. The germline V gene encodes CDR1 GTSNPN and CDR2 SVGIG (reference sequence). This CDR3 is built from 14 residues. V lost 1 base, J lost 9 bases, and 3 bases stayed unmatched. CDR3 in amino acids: CAWSEGLAGVTQYF. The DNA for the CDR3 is TGTGCCTGGAGTGAGGGACTAGCGGGAGTAACGCAGTATTTT.

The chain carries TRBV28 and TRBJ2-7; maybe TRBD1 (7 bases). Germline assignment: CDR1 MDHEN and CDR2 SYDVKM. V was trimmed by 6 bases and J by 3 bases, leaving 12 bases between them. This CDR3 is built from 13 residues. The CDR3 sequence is CASSQGEVYEQYF. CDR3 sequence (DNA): TGTGCCAGCAGCCAGGGGGAGGTCTACGAGCAGTACTTC. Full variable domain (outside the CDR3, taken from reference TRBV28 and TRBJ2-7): DVKVTQSSRYLVKRTGEKVFLECVQDMDHENMFWYRQDPGLGLRLIYFSYDVKMKEKGDIPEGYSVSREKKERFSLILESASTNQTSMYLCASSQGEVYEQYFGPGTRLTVT.

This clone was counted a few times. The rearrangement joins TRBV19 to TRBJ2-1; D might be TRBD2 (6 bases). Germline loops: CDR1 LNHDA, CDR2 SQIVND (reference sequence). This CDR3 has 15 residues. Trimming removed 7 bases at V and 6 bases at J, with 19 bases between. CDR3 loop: CASTQQGTFGNEQFF. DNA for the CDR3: TGTGCCAGTACTCAGCAAGGGACTTTCGGCAATGAGCAGTTCTTC.